Listed below are T cell receptor beta chains from one sample, sequenced in a study of liver allograft versus peripheral blood T cells. TCRdb analysed the reads with MiXCR anew, one entry per CDR3 protein. The sample yields more than 6,000 distinct CDR3 sequences, less than 20% seen once. These receptors were taken from a human patient who had a liver transplant. Some T cells may be transferred from the graft donor. Both conserved end residues are part of each CDR3. A D gene is named only where the DNA matches it firmly. The size entry is marked missing in some rows and otherwise reads once, few, many or a size class.

>TRBD1|TRBJ1-2|TRBV5-6|medium-sized
TGTGCCAGCAGCTTGGGGACAGGGGACTATGGCTACACCTTC
CASSLGTGDYGYTF
>TRBD1|TRBJ1-2|TRBV9|-
TGTGCCAGCAGCCCCGTCGGGACAGGTTTCAGCTATGGCTACACCTTC
CASSPVGTGFSYGYTF
>TRBD1|TRBJ1-1|TRBV7-2|medium-sized
TGTGCCAGCAGCTTGGGGGCAGGGGGCGCGTCAACTTTCTTT
CASSLGAGGASTFF
>-|TRBJ2-1|TRBV7-9|-
TGTGCCAGCAGCCTCAGACCCGGGACTCCGGGTACCGATGAGCAGTTCTTC
CASSLRPGTPGTDEQFF
>-|TRBJ2-5|TRBV7-2|medium-sized
TGTGCCAGCAGCCTGCAGGGGCCCCAAGAGACCCAGTACTTC
CASSLQGPQETQYF
>TRBD1|TRBJ2-5|TRBV20-1|-
TGCAGTGCTAGAGTCGGGACAGGGGAAACAGAGACCCAGTACTTC
CSARVGTGETETQYF
>-|TRBJ1-2|TRBV12-3/TRBV12-4|many
TGTGCCAGCATCTCACCTTCCGGGACACTCAAACAGGATGGCTACACCTTC
CASISPSGTLKQDGYTF
>-|TRBJ1-2|TRBV9|medium-sized
TGTGCCAGCAGCGTAGTATCCGGGGGCCTCAGCTATGGCTACACCTTC
CASSVVSGGLSYGYTF
>TRBD1|TRBJ1-5|TRBV10-3|-
TGTGCCATCAGTGTGGCAGGGGGAGGAAATCAGCCCCAGCATTTT
CAISVAGGGNQPQHF
>-|TRBJ1-4|TRBV24-1|medium-sized
TGTGCCACCAGTGACAGGGATGAAAAACTGTTTTTT
CATSDRDEKLFF
>-|TRBJ2-1|TRBV11-1|medium-sized
TGTGCCAGCAGCTTAGGAAAGCAAGGCTCCTACAATGAGCAGTTCTTC
CASSLGKQGSYNEQFF
>-|TRBJ2-7|TRBV29-1|medium-sized
TGCAGCGTTAGTAGCGCCAACTCCTACGAGCAGTACTTC
CSVSSANSYEQYF
>-|TRBJ2-2|TRBV15|medium-sized
TGTGCCACCAGCAGAGATGGTGGACAGAGGGAGGGCGGGGAGCTGTTTTTT
CATSRDGGQREGGELFF
>TRBD1|TRBJ1-2|TRBV12-3/TRBV12-4|many
TGTGCCAGCAGTTCCGGGACAGGGTTCTCCCTCTATGGCTACACCTTC
CASSSGTGFSLYGYTF
>TRBD1|TRBJ1-1|TRBV29-1|medium-sized
TGCAGCGTTGTGACAGGGGGCACTGAAGCTTTCTTT
CSVVTGGTEAFF
>TRBD1|TRBJ1-5|TRBV30|many
TGTGCCTGGAGTGCGGACAGGGGGGTCAATCAGCCCCAGCATTTT
CAWSADRGVNQPQHF
>-|TRBJ1-1|TRBV7-9|-
TGTGCCAGCTTATCCTTTACCGAAGCTTTCTTT
CASLSFTEAFF
>-|TRBJ1-5|TRBV20-1|-
TGCAGTGCCACCCAGGGTCCCAATCAGCCCCAGCATTTT
CSATQGPNQPQHF
>-|TRBJ2-2|TRBV7-2|medium-sized
TGTGCCAGCAGCTTTTTTTTGCGGGAGCTGTTTTTT
CASSFFLRELFF
>-|TRBJ2-1|TRBV6-5|many
TGTGCCAGCAGCGAGGGGTATGAGCAGTTCTTC
CASSEGYEQFF
>-|TRBJ2-7|TRBV20-1|many
TGCAGTGCTAGGGGACAAAGCTCCTACGAGCAGTACTTC
CSARGQSSYEQYF
>-|TRBJ2-7|TRBV19|many
TGTGCCAGTAGGCAAAATGTGGGCTTAGGTTCCTACGAGCAGTACTTC
CASRQNVGLGSYEQYF
>-|TRBJ1-2|TRBV5-5|few
TGTGCCAGCAGCTTCGACAGTGGTAACTATGGCTACACCTTC
CASSFDSGNYGYTF